This T cell receptor (beta chain) was sequenced for a study of Ad26.COV2.S vaccination and SARS-CoV-2 variants. Treatment given: about 20 received Ad26.COV2.S at low or high dose, single or two shots; about 5 received placebo; per-sample allocation not given. At day 63 after the first vaccine or placebo injection, samples were drawn. In Boston, an adult donor aged 18-55 years took part. Wuhan-strain SARS-CoV-2 spike was expressed by the Ad26 vector that made up the vaccine. Losses at the gene ends were 6 bases for V and 4 bases for J; bases not matched to a gene: 8. Germline values: CDR1 LGHDT, CDR2 YNNKEL (reference sequence). The length of the CDR3 is 15 residues. Profiling relied on immunoSEQ multiplex PCR, and the TCRdb table lists in-frame clones only, not all of them. The sample comprises around 370,000 clones, 80% to 90% of which are singletons, and 3% to 4% rests with the top ten.

Sequencing was performed on peripheral blood, taken in a trial of Ad26.COV2.S vaccine versus placebo. This clonotype was obtained from a person between 18 and 65 years old who received the Ad26.COV2.S COVID-19 vaccine or a placebo. V is TRBV3-1 (or the pseudogene TRBV3-2) and J is TRBJ2-7; 11 bases fit TRBD2. CDR3 bases: TGTGCCAGCAGACTTCTAGCGGGGGGCGGGTACGAGCAGTACTTC. It codes for CASRLLAGGGYEQYF.